This TCR beta chain came from a study of blood T cell repertoires in COVID-19 (dated by TCRdb to between 2020 and 2021). In terms of the full investigation: Samples covering the acute and convalescent phases of COVID-19 were provided by collaborators in the United States, Italy and Spain. The prospective study material was composed of cDNA or gDNA derived from T cells, B-cell-depleted T cells, or PBMCs. Subjects who had been exposed to COVID-19, were actively infected with it, or had recovered from it provided the deeply sampled blood TCRbeta repertoires that made up the dataset. The repertoires were released in a freely available public database meant as a resource for research on the immune response to SARS-CoV-2. The samples were drawn from two sources: the first 160 participants of the ongoing ImmuneRACE study, and 1,000 to 1,500 subjects contributed by 6 global collaborators. Sample metadata almost always included a de-identified subject ID, COVID-19 status, age in years and sex. Where available, HLA class I and class II types were obtained from metadata supplied by the sample provider rather than from assay-based typing.

The immunoSEQ Assay, a bias-controlled multiplex PCR, was used to amplify TCRbeta CDR3 regions from genomic DNA. As for how the authors treated the data: The number of nucleated cells in each sample was estimated from the amplification of reference gene primers within the assay. To quantify the absolute abundance of each unique TCRbeta CDR3 rearrangement, sequence reads were collapsed and filtered. Productive Simpson clonality was computed per sample as the square root of Simpson's diversity index over productive rearrangements. The source is immuneACCESS, and TCRdb retained only in-frame sequences with V and J called. Part of the clones is not carried over; for the studies checked, unresolved V genes explain less than half of this, and the remainder is unexplained. The V and J calls and the clone size are those of that table, but D and trimming were determined from the DNA. The sample yields 250,000 to 300,000 clones; about 86% were counted once. The ten largest clonotypes hold 4.5% to 6.5% of the sample.

Summary of the overall study and its limitations: Clinical and demographic metadata were provided uncurated, with the amount varying by source and participant.

The cysteine opens and the phenylalanine closes a CDR3 of 16 amino acids. Just CDR3 DNA is preserved here, 48 bases in frame from base 1. V loses 0 bases of germline sequence and J loses 4 bases, and the interval between the two ends is 13 bases. The CDR1 and CDR2 encoded by the germline V gene (reference sequence) are LGHDT and YNNKEL. Collaborating institutions collected whole blood in K2EDTA tubes following their own protocols. Collaborator samples were shipped for TCRbeta analysis as frozen whole blood, isolated PBMCs, or DNA extracted from either sample type. With regard to this clone: The antigen it binds to is not known. Base-call qualities are not available, and no considerably larger clone is one nucleotide away.

Sequencing was performed on peripheral blood. The clonotype originates from a man older than 75 with acute or convalescent COVID-19. Rearrangement joined TRBV3-1 (or the pseudogene TRBV3-2) to TRBJ1-3; no confident D gene assignment can be made. DNA sequence: TGTGCCAGCAGCCAAGATCCCCCCGGGTCAGGAAACACCATATATTTT. This codes for CASSQDPPGSGNTIYF.